This record concerns one T cell receptor beta chain sequence. Its antigen is currently unknown. These data belong to a study of T cell responses to AZD1222 COVID-19 vaccine. Findings and caveats of the study: Seropositive status at baseline applied to only five to seven AZD1222 recipients. Donors skewed white British and female; clonal diversity was possibly underestimated.

TCRdb's table, derived via immunoSEQ multiplex PCR, lists solely in-frame clones and lacks some. The sample gives some 110,000 clones, 88% of which show up once; about 3.3% is in the top ten. The CDR3 runs to 10 residues. Trimming removed 6 bases from V and 4 bases from J, with 6 bases in between. Germline V lookup: CDR1 DFQATT, CDR2 SNEGSKA (reference sequence). The sequencing here drew on peripheral blood, taken 28 days after the second AZD1222 dose. The J gene is TRBJ1-2, the V gene TRBV20-1, with unresolved D. This sequence originates from an adult who received the AZD1222 COVID-19 vaccine. The CDR3 DNA reads as TGCAGTGCCGCTAGCTATGGCTACACCTTC. Translation gives CSAASYGYTF.